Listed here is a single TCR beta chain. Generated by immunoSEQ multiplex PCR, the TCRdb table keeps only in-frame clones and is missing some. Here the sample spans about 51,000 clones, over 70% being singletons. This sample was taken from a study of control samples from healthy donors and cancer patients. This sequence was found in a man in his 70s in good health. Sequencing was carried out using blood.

The CDR3 sequence: CATSAAREGNIQYF. The CDR3 DNA follows: TGTGCCACCAGTGCGGCGAGGGAAGGAAACATTCAGTACTTC. The chain carries TRBV24-1 and TRBJ2-4, with D tentatively TRBD2 (5 bases). The V end was cut by 5 bases, the J end by 6 bases, with 13 bases between. There are 14 residues in the CDR3. Germline CDR1 reads KGHDR; CDR2 reads SFDVKD.